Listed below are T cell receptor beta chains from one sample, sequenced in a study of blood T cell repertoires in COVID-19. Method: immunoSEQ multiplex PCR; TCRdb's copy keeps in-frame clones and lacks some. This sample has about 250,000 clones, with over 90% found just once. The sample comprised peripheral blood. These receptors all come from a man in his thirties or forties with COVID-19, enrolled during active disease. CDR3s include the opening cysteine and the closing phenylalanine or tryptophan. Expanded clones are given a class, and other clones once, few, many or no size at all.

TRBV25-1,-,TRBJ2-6,CASSRDTGSGANVLTF
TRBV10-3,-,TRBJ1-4,CAISERGDSNEKLFF
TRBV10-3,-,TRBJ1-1,CAIRERTGSRNTEAFF
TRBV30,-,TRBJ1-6,CAWSRGTKNSPLHF
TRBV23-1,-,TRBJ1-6,CASSDRSGSPLHF
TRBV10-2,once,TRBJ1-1,CATTEGVGTAEAFF
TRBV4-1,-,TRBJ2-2,CASSRTGTGGANTGELFF
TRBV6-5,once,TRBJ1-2,CATQREGLGGYTF
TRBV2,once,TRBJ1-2,CASRIGQGNYGYTF
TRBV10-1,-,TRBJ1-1,CASRETPNTEAFF
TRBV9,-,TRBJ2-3,CASSKGTHPDTQYF
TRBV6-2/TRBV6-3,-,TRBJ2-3,CASSTQGEFTDTQYF
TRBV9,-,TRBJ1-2,CASSALEGAGLSYGYTF
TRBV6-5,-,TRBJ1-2,CASRNGGSGYYGYTF
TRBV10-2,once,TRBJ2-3,CASSAVGQPSDTQYF
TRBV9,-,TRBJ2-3,CASSVLAGGTDTQYF
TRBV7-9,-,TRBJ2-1,CASSPLGGGVREQFF
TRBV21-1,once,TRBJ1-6,CASSKAGTGSYNSPLHF
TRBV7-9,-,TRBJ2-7,CASSSSGGTSYEQYF
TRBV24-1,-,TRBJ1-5,CATSDHPLQGAGNQPQHF